What follows describes a single T cell receptor (beta chain). The data belong to a study of blood T cell repertoires in COVID-19. Study as a whole: From the United States, Italy and Spain came samples of acute and convalescent COVID-19.

The germline V gene has CDR1 SGHVS and CDR2 FNYEAQ. V lost 5 bases and J 3 bases, leaving 20 bases between the germline ends. The length of the CDR3 is 17 residues. Original handling: Amplification with reference gene primers provided the estimates of nucleated cell counts. Assay: immunoSEQ multiplex PCR; the TCRdb copy retains only in-frame clones and omits some. That table supplies the V and J calls and clone size; D and trimming were determined from the DNA. The table includes about 170,000 clones, approximately 84% detected once. This chain uses TRBV7-6 with TRBJ1-5, with a possible D match to TRBD1 (6 bases). Sequenced material: peripheral blood. The receptor was isolated from a woman older than 75 with COVID-19, enrolled during active disease. Written as DNA, the CDR3 is TGTGCCAGCAGCAAGACAGGCCCAGAGAGGGACAATCAGCCCCAGCATTTT. It yields the protein CASSKTGPERDNQPQHF.